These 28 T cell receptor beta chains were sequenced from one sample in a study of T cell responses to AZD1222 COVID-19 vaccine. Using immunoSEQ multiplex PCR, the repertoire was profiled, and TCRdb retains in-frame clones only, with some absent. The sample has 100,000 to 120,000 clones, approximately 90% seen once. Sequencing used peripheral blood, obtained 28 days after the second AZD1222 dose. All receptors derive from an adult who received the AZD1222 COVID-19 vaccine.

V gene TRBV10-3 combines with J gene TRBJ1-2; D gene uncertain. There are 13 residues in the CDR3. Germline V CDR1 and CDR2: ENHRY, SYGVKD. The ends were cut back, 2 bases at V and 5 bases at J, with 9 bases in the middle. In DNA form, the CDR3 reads TGTGCCATCAGTGAGAGGCAGGAATATGGCTACACCTTC. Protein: CAISERQEYGYTF.

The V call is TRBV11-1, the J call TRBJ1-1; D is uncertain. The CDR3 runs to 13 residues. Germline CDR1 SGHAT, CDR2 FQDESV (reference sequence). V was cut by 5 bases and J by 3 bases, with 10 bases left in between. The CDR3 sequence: CASSDSWDTEAFF. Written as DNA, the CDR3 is TGTGCCAGCAGCGATAGCTGGGACACTGAAGCTTTCTTT.

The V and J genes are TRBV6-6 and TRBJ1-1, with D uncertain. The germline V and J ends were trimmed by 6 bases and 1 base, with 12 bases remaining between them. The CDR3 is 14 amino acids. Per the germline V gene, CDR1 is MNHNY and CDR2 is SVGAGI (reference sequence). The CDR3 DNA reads TGTGCCAGCAGCCAACAGCCCCCGAACACTGAAGCTTTCTTT. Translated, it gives CASSQQPPNTEAFF.

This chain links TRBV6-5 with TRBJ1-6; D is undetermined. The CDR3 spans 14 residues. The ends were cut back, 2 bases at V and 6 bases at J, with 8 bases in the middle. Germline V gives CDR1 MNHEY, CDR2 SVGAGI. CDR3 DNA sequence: TGTGCCAGCAGTTACACGGGATCTAATTCACCCCTCCACTTT. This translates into CASSYTGSNSPLHF.

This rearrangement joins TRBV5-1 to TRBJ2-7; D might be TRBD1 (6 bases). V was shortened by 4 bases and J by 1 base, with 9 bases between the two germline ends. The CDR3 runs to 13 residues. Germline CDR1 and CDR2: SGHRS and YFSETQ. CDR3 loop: CASSDGQSYEQYF. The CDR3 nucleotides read TGCGCCAGCAGCGACGGACAGTCCTACGAGCAGTACTTC.

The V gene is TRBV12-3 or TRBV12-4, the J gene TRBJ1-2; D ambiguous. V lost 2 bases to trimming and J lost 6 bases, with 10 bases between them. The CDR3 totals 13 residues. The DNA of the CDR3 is TGTGCCAGCAGTTTAAAACCCCCAGATGGCTACACCTTC. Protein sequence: CASSLKPPDGYTF.

The CDR3 DNA sequence: TGTGCCAGTAGAAGTTGGGGTCCCCGGGACAGGGGGTCCCAGTCCCAGCATTTT. This sequence encodes CASRSWGPRDRGSQSQHF. The chain combines TRBV19 with TRBJ1-5; 11 bases fit TRBD1. This CDR3 contains 18 residues. The germline V gene encodes CDR1 LNHDA and CDR2 SQIVND (reference sequence). The trim removed 6 bases at V and 11 bases at J, leaving 21 bases unmatched.

CDR3 DNA: TGTGCCAGCAGTTTAGGGGGGTTCAGTGAAGCTTTCTTT. Translating gives CASSLGGFSEAFF. The V and J genes are TRBV28 and TRBJ1-1; tentatively, D is TRBD1 (5 bases). There are 13 residues in the CDR3. Trimming removed 2 bases at V and 7 bases at J, with 11 bases between. Germline V gene sequence: CDR1 MDHEN, CDR2 SYDVKM.

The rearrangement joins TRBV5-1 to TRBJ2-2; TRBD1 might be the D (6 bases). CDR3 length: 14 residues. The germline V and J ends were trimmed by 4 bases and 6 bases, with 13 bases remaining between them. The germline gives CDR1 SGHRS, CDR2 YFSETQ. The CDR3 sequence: CASSTIGGSGELFF. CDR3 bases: TGCGCCAGCAGCACGATAGGGGGTTCCGGGGAGCTGTTTTTT.

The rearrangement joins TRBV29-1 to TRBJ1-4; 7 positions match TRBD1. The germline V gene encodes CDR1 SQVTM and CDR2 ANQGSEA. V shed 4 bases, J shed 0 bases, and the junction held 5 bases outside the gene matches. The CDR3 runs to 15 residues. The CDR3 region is CSVGTGAATNEKLFF. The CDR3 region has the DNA TGCAGCGTTGGTACAGGGGCGGCAACTAATGAAAAACTGTTTTTT. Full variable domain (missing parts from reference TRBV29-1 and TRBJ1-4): SAVISQKPSRDICQRGTSLTIQCQVDSQVTMMFWYRQQPGQSLTLIATANQGSEATYESGFVIDKFPISRPNLTFSTLTVSNMSPEDSSIYLCSVGTGAATNEKLFFGSGTQLSVL.

The CDR3 loop is CATRKGTGMSTDTQYF. The CDR3, as DNA: TGTGCCACCAGAAAAGGGACAGGGATGAGCACAGATACGCAGTATTTT. The chain couples TRBV24-1 to TRBJ2-3; TRBD1 matches at 9 bases. J was trimmed by 0 bases and V by 7 bases; bases with no gene match: 7. The germline V gene has CDR1 KGHDR and CDR2 SFDVKD. This CDR3 comprises 16 residues.

CDR3 amino acids: CASSSVGVYF. CDR3 nucleotide sequence: TGTGCCAGCAGCTCCGTTGGGGTGTACTTC. J is TRBJ2-7 and V is TRBV11-2; D is ambiguous. V was clipped by 4 bases and J by 12 bases, with 10 bases between them. Germline CDR1 reads SGHAT; CDR2 reads FQNNGV. This CDR3 region has 10 residues.

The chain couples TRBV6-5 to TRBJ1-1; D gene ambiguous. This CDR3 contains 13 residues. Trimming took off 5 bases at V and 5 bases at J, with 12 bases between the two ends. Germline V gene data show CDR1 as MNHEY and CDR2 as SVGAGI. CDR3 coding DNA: TGTGCCAGCAGTACCACGACGGGGACTGAAGCTTTCTTT. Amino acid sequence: CASSTTTGTEAFF.

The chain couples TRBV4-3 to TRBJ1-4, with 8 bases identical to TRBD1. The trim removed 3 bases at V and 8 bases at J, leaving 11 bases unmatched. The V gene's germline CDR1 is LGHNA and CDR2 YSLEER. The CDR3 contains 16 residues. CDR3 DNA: TGCGCCAGCAGCCAGGAACGGACAGGGTATCGAGAAAAACTGTTTTTT. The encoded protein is CASSQERTGYREKLFF.

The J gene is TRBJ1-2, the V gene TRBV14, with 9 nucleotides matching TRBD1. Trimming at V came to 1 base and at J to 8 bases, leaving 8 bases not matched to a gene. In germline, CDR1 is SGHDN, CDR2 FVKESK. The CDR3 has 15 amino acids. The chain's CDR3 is CASSQVGTGTGGYTF. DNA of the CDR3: TGTGCCAGCAGCCAAGTAGGGACAGGGACCGGCGGCTACACCTTC.

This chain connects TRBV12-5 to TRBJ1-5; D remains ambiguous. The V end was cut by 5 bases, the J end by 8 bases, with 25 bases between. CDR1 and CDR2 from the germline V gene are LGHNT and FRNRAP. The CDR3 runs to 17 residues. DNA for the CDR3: TGTGCTAGTGGTGCGCAATCGACACCAGTAACAATCAAGCCCCAGCATTTT. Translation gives CASGAQSTPVTIKPQHF.

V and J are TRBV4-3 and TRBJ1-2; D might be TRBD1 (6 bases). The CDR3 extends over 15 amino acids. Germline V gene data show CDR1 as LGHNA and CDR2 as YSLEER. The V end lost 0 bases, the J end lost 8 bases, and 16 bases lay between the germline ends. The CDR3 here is CASSQDSWDKEGYTF. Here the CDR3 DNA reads TGCGCCAGCAGCCAAGATTCATGGGACAAAGAAGGCTACACCTTC.

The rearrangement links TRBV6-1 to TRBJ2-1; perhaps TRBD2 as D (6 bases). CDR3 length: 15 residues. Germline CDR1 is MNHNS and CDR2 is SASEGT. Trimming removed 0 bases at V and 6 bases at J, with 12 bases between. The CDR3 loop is CASSEALGAGNEQFF. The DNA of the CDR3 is TGTGCCAGCAGTGAAGCGCTAGGAGCGGGCAATGAGCAGTTCTTC.

The CDR3 bases are TGCGCCAGCAGGGACGGGAATGAAAAACTGTTTTTT. This gives the protein CASRDGNEKLFF. The chain is built from TRBV5-1 and TRBJ1-4; D is uncertain. Germline V gives CDR1 SGHRS, CDR2 YFSETQ. Trimming left V 5 bases short and J 5 bases short, with 7 bases between. This CDR3 region has 12 residues.

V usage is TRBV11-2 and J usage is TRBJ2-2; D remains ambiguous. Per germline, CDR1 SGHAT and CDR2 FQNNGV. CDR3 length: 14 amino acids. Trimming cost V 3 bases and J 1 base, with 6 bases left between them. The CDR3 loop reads CASSFWGNTGELFF. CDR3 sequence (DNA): TGTGCCAGCAGCTTCTGGGGGAACACCGGGGAGCTGTTTTTT.

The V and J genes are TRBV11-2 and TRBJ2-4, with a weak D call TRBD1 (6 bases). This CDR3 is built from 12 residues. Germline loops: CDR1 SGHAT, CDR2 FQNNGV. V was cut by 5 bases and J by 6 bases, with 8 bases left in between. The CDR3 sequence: CASSPDRNIQYF. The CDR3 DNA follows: TGTGCCAGCAGCCCGGACAGAAACATTCAGTACTTC.

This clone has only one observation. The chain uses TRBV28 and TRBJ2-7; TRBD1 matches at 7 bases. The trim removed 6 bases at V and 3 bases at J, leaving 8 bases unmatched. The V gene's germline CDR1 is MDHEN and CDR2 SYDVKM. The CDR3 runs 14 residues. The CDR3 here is CASSPGTEDYEQYF. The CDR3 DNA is TGTGCCAGCAGCCCCGGGACAGAAGACTACGAGCAGTACTTC.

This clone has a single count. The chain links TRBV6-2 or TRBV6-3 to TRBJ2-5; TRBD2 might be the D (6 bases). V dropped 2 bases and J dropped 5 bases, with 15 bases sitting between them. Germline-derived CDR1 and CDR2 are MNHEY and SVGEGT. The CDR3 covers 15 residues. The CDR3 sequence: CASSYGGAGVETQYF. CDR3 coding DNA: TGTGCCAGCAGTTACGGAGGGGCGGGTGTGGAGACCCAGTACTTC.

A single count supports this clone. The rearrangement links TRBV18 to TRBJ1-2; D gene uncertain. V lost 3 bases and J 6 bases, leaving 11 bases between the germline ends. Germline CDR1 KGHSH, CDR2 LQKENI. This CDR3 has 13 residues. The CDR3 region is CASSPPTRDGYTF. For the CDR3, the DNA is TGTGCCAGCTCACCCCCGACACGAGATGGCTACACCTTC.

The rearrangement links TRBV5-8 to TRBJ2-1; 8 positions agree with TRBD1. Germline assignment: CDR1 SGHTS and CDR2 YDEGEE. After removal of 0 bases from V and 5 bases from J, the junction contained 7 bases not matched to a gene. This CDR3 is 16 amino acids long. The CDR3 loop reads CASSLGVRGLDNEQFF. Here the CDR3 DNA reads TGTGCCAGCAGCTTGGGTGTCAGGGGGCTCGACAATGAGCAGTTCTTC.

The CDR3 region has the DNA TGTGCCAGCTCACCGTCCCGGGGCCAAGAGACCCAGTACTTC. As protein: CASSPSRGQETQYF. This chain uses TRBV18 with TRBJ2-5; tentatively, D is TRBD2 (5 bases). The CDR3 covers 14 residues. Germline CDR1 reads KGHSH; CDR2 reads LQKENI. V dropped 3 bases and J dropped 1 base, with 9 bases sitting between them.

CDR3 nucleotide sequence: TGTGCCAGCAGCTCATCAGGGCCTACTGGAAACACCATATATTTT. Translating gives CASSSSGPTGNTIYF. The chain has TRBV7-2 and TRBJ1-3; D is perhaps TRBD1 (5 bases). The CDR3 spans 15 residues. V lost 4 bases, J lost 2 bases, and 12 bases lay in between. CDR1 and CDR2 (germline): SGHTA, FQGNSA.

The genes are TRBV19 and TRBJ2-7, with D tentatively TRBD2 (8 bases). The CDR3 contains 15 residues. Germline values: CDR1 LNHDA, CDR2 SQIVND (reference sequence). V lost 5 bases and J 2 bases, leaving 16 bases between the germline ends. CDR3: CASSVSGGGAYEQYF. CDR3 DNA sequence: TGTGCCAGTAGTGTCTCGGGAGGGGGCGCCTACGAGCAGTACTTC. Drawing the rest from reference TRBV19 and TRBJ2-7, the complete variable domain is DGGITQSPKYLFRKEGQNVTLSCEQNLNHDAMYWYRQDPGQGLRLIYYSQIVNDFQKGDIAEGYSVSREKKESFPLTVTSAQKNPTAFYLCASSVSGGGAYEQYFGPGTRLTVT.